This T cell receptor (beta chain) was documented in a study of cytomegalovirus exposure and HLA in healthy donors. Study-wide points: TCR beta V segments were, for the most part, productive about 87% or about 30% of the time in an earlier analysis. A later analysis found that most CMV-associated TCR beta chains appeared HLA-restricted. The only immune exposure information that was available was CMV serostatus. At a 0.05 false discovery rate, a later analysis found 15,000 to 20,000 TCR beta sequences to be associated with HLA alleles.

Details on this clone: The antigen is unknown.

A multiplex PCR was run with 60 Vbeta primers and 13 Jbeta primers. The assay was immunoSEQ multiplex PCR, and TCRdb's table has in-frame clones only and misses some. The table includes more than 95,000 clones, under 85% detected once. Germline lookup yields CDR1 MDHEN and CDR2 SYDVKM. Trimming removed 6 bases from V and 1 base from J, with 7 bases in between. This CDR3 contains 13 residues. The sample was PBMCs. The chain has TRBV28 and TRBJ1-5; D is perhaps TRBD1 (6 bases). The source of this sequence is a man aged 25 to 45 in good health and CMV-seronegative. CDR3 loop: CASSDRSNQPQHF. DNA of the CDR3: TGTGCCAGCAGCGACAGGAGCAATCAGCCCCAGCATTTT.